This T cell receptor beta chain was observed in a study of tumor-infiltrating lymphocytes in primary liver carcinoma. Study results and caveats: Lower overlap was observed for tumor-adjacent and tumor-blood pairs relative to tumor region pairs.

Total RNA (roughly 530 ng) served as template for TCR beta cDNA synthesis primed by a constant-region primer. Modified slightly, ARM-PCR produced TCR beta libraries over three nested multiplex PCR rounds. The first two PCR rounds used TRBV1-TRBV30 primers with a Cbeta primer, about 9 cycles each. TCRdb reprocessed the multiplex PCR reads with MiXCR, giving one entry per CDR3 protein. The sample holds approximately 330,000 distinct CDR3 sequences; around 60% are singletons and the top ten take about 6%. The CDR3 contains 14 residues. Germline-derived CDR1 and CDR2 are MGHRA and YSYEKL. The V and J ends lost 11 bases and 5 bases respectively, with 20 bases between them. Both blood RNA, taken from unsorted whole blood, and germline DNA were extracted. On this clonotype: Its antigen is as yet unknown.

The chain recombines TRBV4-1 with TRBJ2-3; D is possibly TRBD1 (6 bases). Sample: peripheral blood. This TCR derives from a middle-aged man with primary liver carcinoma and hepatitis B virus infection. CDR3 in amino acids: CAGSQTDRGDTQYF. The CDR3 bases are TGCGCCGGTAGCCAGACGGACAGAGGAGATACGCAGTATTTT.